The 21 T cell receptor beta chains reported below all come from one sample, sequenced in a study of T cells in tuberculosis. Repertoires were generated with immunoSEQ multiplex PCR, while TCRdb's copy carries only in-frame clones and drops some. The sample holds 85,000 to 100,000 clones; just over 90% are singletons and the top ten take 1.5% to 2%. After thawing and overnight rest, PBMC were stained with GMM-loaded CD1B tetramer, viability dye and anti-CD3 for sorting. The CD1B tetramers carried C32 glucose monomycolate purified from Rhodococcus equi. Sequencing was done on a sample of CD1b-GMM tetramer-negative cells sorted from PBMCs. These receptors were taken from an adult woman with latent tuberculosis.

The chain carries TRBV27 and TRBJ2-7; 7 bases match TRBD2. The CDR3 contains 16 residues. CDR1 and CDR2 from the germline V gene are MNHEY and SMNVEV (reference sequence). The junction had 16 bases not matched to a gene; V was cut back by 5 bases and J by 6 bases. CDR3 sequence reads: CASSLGGGGCFCEQYV. In DNA, the CDR3 is TGTGCCAGCAGTCTGGGGGGGGGAGGATGCTTCTGCGAGCAGTACGTC.

The chain has TRBV11-2 and TRBJ1-2, with D possibly TRBD1 on 6 matching bases. The V end was cut by 4 bases, the J end by 4 bases, with 10 bases between. Looked up from germline, CDR1 is SGHAT and CDR2 is FQNNGV. The CDR3 length is 13 residues. The chain's CDR3 is CASSSTDSYGYTF. The CDR3 DNA reads as TGTGCCAGCAGCTCCACGGACAGCTATGGCTACACCTTC.

The chain links TRBV4-3 to TRBJ1-2; D remains unclear. Trimming pared 1 base from V and 4 bases from J, leaving 10 bases between. CDR1 and CDR2 (germline): LGHNA, YSLEER. The CDR3 spans 14 residues. This chain's CDR3 is CASSQGPGGYGYTF. The CDR3 DNA reads as TGCGCCAGCAGCCAAGGGCCAGGTGGCTATGGCTACACCTTC.

The rearrangement links TRBV7-3 to TRBJ1-1; D ambiguous. Looked up from germline, CDR1 is SGHTA and CDR2 is FQGTGA. V lost 1 base and J 1 base, leaving 7 bases between the germline ends. The CDR3 extends over 14 amino acids. CDR3 in DNA: TGTGCCAGCAGCTTAATGTCATCGAACACTGAAGCTTTCTTT. It yields the protein CASSLMSSNTEAFF.

J is TRBJ2-5 and V is TRBV14; possible D gene TRBD1, 6 bases. Trimming stripped 4 bases from V and 2 bases from J, with 14 bases between. This CDR3 region has 15 residues. In germline, CDR1 is SGHDN, CDR2 FVKESK. In DNA form, the CDR3 reads TGTGCCAGCAGCCCCATGCAGGGGATACAAGAGACCCAGTACTTC. Amino acids: CASSPMQGIQETQYF.

As to this clone: This sample also contains other DNA sequences that code for the same CDR3. The genes are TRBV5-1 and TRBJ1-2; possibly TRBD1 for D (6 bases). The CDR3 has 14 residues. CDR1 SGHRS and CDR2 YFSETQ come from the germline V gene. Trimming left V 2 bases short and J 5 bases short, with 13 bases between. CDR3 residues: CASSFRGQQYGYTF. In nucleotides, the CDR3 is TGCGCCAGCAGCTTCAGAGGACAGCAATATGGCTACACCTTC.

V usage is TRBV11-2 and J usage is TRBJ2-2; D is unclear. Germline V gene lookup returns CDR1 SGHAT and CDR2 FQNNGV. V shed 1 base and J shed 6 bases, with 12 bases lying between them. This CDR3 region has 15 residues. The CDR3 loop reads CASSLVRGLSGELFF. As DNA, the CDR3 is TGTGCCAGCAGCTTAGTGAGAGGCCTCTCCGGGGAGCTGTTTTTT. The full variable domain, rest sourced from reference TRBV11-2 and TRBJ2-2, is EAGVAQSPRYKIIEKRQSVAFWCNPISGHATLYWYQQILGQGPKLLIQFQNNGVVDDSQLPKDRFSAERLKGVDSTLKIQPAKLEDSAVYLCASSLVRGLSGELFFGEGSRLTVL.

The chain combines TRBV7-9 with TRBJ1-1, with 12 bases matching TRBD1. Germline V gene data show CDR1 as SEHNR and CDR2 as FQNEAQ (reference sequence). The CDR3 length is 16 residues. V was pared by 1 base and J by 4 bases, with 4 bases of the junction left unmatched. CDR3 in amino acids: CASSLGRDRGPTEAFF. CDR3 coding DNA: TGTGCCAGCAGCTTAGGCCGGGACAGGGGGCCCACTGAAGCTTTCTTT.

The chain uses TRBV11-2 and TRBJ2-7; TRBD2 agrees at 9 bases. With V trimmed by 3 bases and J by 6 bases, 6 bases remained unmatched. CDR1 and CDR2 from the germline V gene are SGHAT and FQNNGV. The CDR3 is 14 amino acids. The CDR3 region is CASSFFRGGVEQYF. CDR3 in DNA: TGTGCCAGCAGCTTTTTCCGCGGGGGGGTCGAGCAGTACTTC.

In DNA form, the CDR3 reads TGCGCCAGCAGTGTAACAGCGAACACCGGGGAGCTGTTTTTT. Amino acid sequence: CASSVTANTGELFF. V is TRBV10-2 and J is TRBJ2-2; no clear D. Trimming removed 4 bases from V and 0 bases from J, with 6 bases in between. This CDR3 contains 14 residues. Germline assignment: CDR1 WSHSY and CDR2 SAAADI.

This chain joins TRBV19 and TRBJ1-1, with unresolved D. Trimming cost V 2 bases and J 8 bases, with 6 bases left between them. Germline assignment: CDR1 LNHDA and CDR2 SQIVND (reference sequence). This CDR3 comprises 11 residues. The chain's CDR3 is CASSIMTEAFF. Written as DNA, the CDR3 is TGTGCCAGTAGTATAATGACAGAAGCTTTCTTT. Combining the CDR3 with reference TRBV19 and TRBJ1-1 gives the whole variable domain DGGITQSPKYLFRKEGQNVTLSCEQNLNHDAMYWYRQDPGQGLRLIYYSQIVNDFQKGDIAEGYSVSREKKESFPLTVTSAQKNPTAFYLCASSIMTEAFFGQGTRLTVV.

V is TRBV6-5 and J is TRBJ1-5; possible D gene TRBD1, 5 bases. The CDR3 loop spans 15 amino acids. The V gene's germline CDR1 is MNHEY and CDR2 SVGAGI. Trimming took 2 bases from V and 2 from J, leaving 10 bases between them. The CDR3 DNA sequence: TGTGCCAGCAGTTACGCAAAGACAGGCAATCAGCCCCAGCATTTT. This encodes CASSYAKTGNQPQHF.

The chain recombines TRBV4-1 with TRBJ1-5, with D possibly TRBD1 on 5 matching bases. The CDR3 is 15 residues long. The germline V gene has CDR1 MGHRA and CDR2 YSYEKL. Between the trimmed V and J ends, which lost 4 bases and 2 bases, there was a span of 12 bases. In nucleotides, the CDR3 is TGCGCCAGCAGCCGCGAGATAGGGGGCAATCAGCCCCAGCATTTT. This translates into CASSREIGGNQPQHF.

The chain uses TRBV5-4 and TRBJ2-3, with TRBD2 matching 12 bases. Trimming took 4 bases from V and 5 from J; bases not matched to a gene: 8. This CDR3 comprises 16 residues. In germline, CDR1 is SGHNT, CDR2 YYREEE (reference sequence). The CDR3 region is CASSRASGGAQDTQYF. The CDR3 DNA is TGTGCCAGCAGCCGGGCTAGCGGGGGGGCCCAAGATACGCAGTATTTT.

The J gene is TRBJ2-7, the V gene TRBV7-2; the match to TRBD2 covers 12 bases. This CDR3 spans 15 amino acids. The junction had 0 bases not matched to a gene; V was cut back by 2 bases and J by 1 base. Germline V gene data show CDR1 as SGHTA and CDR2 as FQGNSA. CDR3 protein: CASSLTSGGSYEQYF. CDR3 DNA: TGTGCCAGCAGCTTAACTAGCGGGGGGTCCTACGAGCAGTACTTC.

The rearrangement uses TRBV5-1 and TRBJ1-2, with unresolved D. Trimming shortened V by 3 bases and J by 4 bases, and 28 bases separated the two germline ends. Germline lookup yields CDR1 SGHRS and CDR2 YFSETQ. The CDR3 has 19 residues. In nucleotides, the CDR3 is TGCGCCAGCAGCTCTTATAAGTTGAGCGGCCCGGCCTCCGTCTATGGCTACACCTTC. It yields the protein CASSSYKLSGPASVYGYTF.

The gene calls are TRBV11-1 and TRBJ2-3; a possible D gene is TRBD1 (6 bases). Between the trimmed V and J ends, which lost 5 bases and 2 bases, there was a span of 17 bases. The CDR3 consists of 16 residues. CDR1 is SGHAT and CDR2 is FQDESV in the germline V gene (reference sequence). CDR3 nucleotides: TGTGCCAGCAGCATAAATACAGGGATAGCCACAGATACGCAGTATTTT. This sequence encodes CASSINTGIATDTQYF.

V gene TRBV5-1 combines with J gene TRBJ2-5; 12 nucleotides line up with TRBD2. Germline V lookup: CDR1 SGHRS, CDR2 YFSETQ. J was trimmed by 3 bases and V by 0 bases; bases with no gene match: 3. The CDR3 sequence is 16 residues long. The CDR3 sequence: CASSLGGLAGKETQYF. The CDR3 nucleotides are TGCGCCAGCAGCTTGGGTGGACTAGCGGGGAAAGAGACCCAGTACTTC.

The rearrangement uses TRBV16 and TRBJ1-1; D remains unclear. The germline CDR1 and CDR2 sequences are KGHSY and FQNENV. Trimming took 4 bases from V and 5 from J, leaving 14 bases between them. The CDR3 spans 14 residues. For the CDR3, the DNA is TGTGCCAGCAGCCCGCCCGAGACGAGGACTGAAGCTTTCTTT. Translated: CASSPPETRTEAFF.

The V gene is TRBV10-3, the J gene TRBJ1-1, with D possibly TRBD1 on 6 matching bases. The CDR3 is 12 residues long. Trimming stripped 4 bases from V and 7 bases from J, with 10 bases between. Germline assignment: CDR1 ENHRY and CDR2 SYGVKD. Here the CDR3 DNA reads TGTGCCATCAGTGGAACAGGGAATGAAGCTTTCTTT. Its protein product is CAISGTGNEAFF.

The chain combines TRBV29-1 with TRBJ1-1; unclear D gene. The germline V gene has CDR1 SQVTM and CDR2 ANQGSEA. The ends were cut back, 7 bases at V and 4 bases at J, with 10 bases in the middle. The CDR3 spans 11 residues. The CDR3 sequence: CSGGEGTEAFF. CDR3 nucleotides: TGCAGCGGGGGTGAGGGCACTGAAGCTTTCTTT.